Following are 8 T cell receptor beta chains from one sample sequenced in a study of naive and memory T cell subsets. Both TRBC1 and TRBC2 were covered by a beta constant-region primer of two equimolar oligonucleotides. The ligated cDNA underwent four PCR rounds using SP2 and nested alpha and beta constant-region primers. Each CDR3 protein is one row after TCRdb ran MiXCR on the UMI-ligation and nested PCR reads. In the table there are tens of thousands of distinct CDR3 sequences, 8% to 9.5% of which are singletons. Sequencing was done on a sample of naive CD8+ T cells from blood. These receptors were collected from a human donor in good health.

The rearrangement joins TRBV29-1 to TRBJ1-1; maybe TRBD1 (6 bases). The V and J ends lost 3 bases and 10 bases respectively, with 12 bases between them. Germline lookup yields CDR1 SQVTM and CDR2 ANQGSEA. The CDR3 is 11 residues long. In nucleotides, the CDR3 is TGCAGCGTTGACAGGGGCGTTAGAGCTTTCTTT. This translates into CSVDRGVRAFF.

CDR3 region: CASSQELAGDRLTGELFF. The CDR3 DNA reads as TGCGCCAGCAGCCAAGAGCTAGCGGGAGATAGGCTCACCGGGGAGCTGTTTTTT. The rearrangement joins TRBV4-3 to TRBJ2-2; 10 positions agree with TRBD2. Germline V lookup: CDR1 LGHNA, CDR2 YSLEER. The CDR3 runs 18 residues. The V gene end was trimmed by 0 bases and the J gene end by 4 bases; junction bases not matched to a gene: 8.

This clonotype was counted a few times. The chain joins TRBV7-9 to TRBJ2-1; D gene unclear. V gave up 1 base and J gave up 10 bases, with 14 bases separating them. The CDR3 contains 14 residues. The germline gives CDR1 SEHNR, CDR2 FQNEAQ (reference sequence). The CDR3 DNA reads as TGTGCCAGCAGCTTAGGTTACTCGAACTACGAGCAGTTCTTC. Translating it yields CASSLGYSNYEQFF.

This clonotype was detected ten times or more. This chain connects TRBV6-2 or TRBV6-3 to TRBJ2-1; D is unclear. Germline CDR1 MNHEY, CDR2 SVGEGT. This CDR3 spans 12 amino acids. V dropped 5 bases and J dropped 8 bases, with 10 bases sitting between them. CDR3 sequence reads: CASSRNRDEQFF. CDR3 bases: TGTGCCAGCAGTCGTAATCGAGATGAGCAGTTCTTC.

This clonotype was counted ten times or more. The chain combines TRBV4-3 with TRBJ2-1, with 8 bases matching TRBD1. Looked up from germline, CDR1 is LGHNA and CDR2 is YSLEER. The CDR3 extends over 17 amino acids. V was clipped by 2 bases and J by 3 bases; unmatched bases: 9. The CDR3: CASSQTTRTGYYNEQFF. CDR3 in DNA: TGCGCCAGCAGCCAAACTACGAGGACAGGGTACTACAATGAGCAGTTCTTC.

This clonotype came up many times. This sequence joins TRBV27 and TRBJ2-3; the D gene is possibly TRBD2 (5 bases). Germline V gene sequence: CDR1 MNHEY, CDR2 SMNVEV (reference sequence). Trimming removed 4 bases from V and 4 bases from J, with 6 bases in between. This CDR3 contains 12 residues. CDR3 DNA sequence: TGTGCCAGCAGTTCCGGGGCAGATACGCAGTATTTT. Translation gives CASSSGADTQYF.

This clonotype was counted at least ten times. The chain carries TRBV28 and TRBJ1-1; 8 positions agree with TRBD1. CDR3 length: 14 amino acids. The germline V gene has CDR1 MDHEN and CDR2 SYDVKM. V was clipped by 5 bases and J by 7 bases; unmatched bases: 9. CDR3 nucleotide sequence: TGTGCCAGCAGTCCCCAGACAGGGGCGATTGAAGCTTTCTTT. This codes for CASSPQTGAIEAFF.

The gene calls are TRBV29-1 and TRBJ2-7, with 7 positions matching TRBD1. V gave up 5 bases and J gave up 2 bases; unmatched junction bases: 3. This CDR3 contains 12 residues. Germline V lookup: CDR1 SQVTM, CDR2 ANQGSEA. CDR3 bases: TGCAGCGTTCTGGGACAGACCTACGAGCAGTACTTC. Translated: CSVLGQTYEQYF.